Listed below are T cell receptor beta chains from one sample, sequenced in a study of blood T cell repertoires in COVID-19. The data were produced by immunoSEQ multiplex PCR, yet TCRdb's version contains in-frame clones alone and is incomplete. The repertoire includes about 190,000 clones, over 75% of them detected once, and approximately 13% sits in the top ten. Sequencing was done on a sample of peripheral blood. These receptors all stem from a woman aged 50 to 65 with acute or convalescent COVID-19. CDR3s include the opening cysteine and the closing phenylalanine or tryptophan. Fields, in order: V gene, J gene, clone size, D gene, CDR3 protein, CDR3 DNA. A D gene is named only where the DNA matches it firmly. Clone size is given for some rows only: seen once, a few or many times, or a class if the clone is expanded.

TRBV6-5	TRBJ1-1	few	-	CASSLTGKQNTEAFF	TGTGCCAGCAGTCTTACAGGAAAACAGAACACTGAAGCTTTCTTT
TRBV15	TRBJ1-4	-	-	CATTRRANEKLFF	TGTGCCACCACCAGGAGGGCTAATGAAAAACTGTTTTTT
TRBV4-1	TRBJ1-3	-	-	CASSRVFSGNTIYF	TGCGCCAGCAGCCGAGTATTCTCTGGAAACACCATATATTTT
TRBV28	TRBJ1-2	-	TRBD1	CASSGYRGSGYTF	TGTGCCAGCAGTGGATACAGGGGAAGTGGCTACACCTTC
TRBV7-8	TRBJ2-1	-	-	CASSLPQDGIYNEQFF	TGTGCCAGCAGCTTACCCCAGGACGGGATTTACAATGAGCAGTTCTTC
TRBV5-6	TRBJ2-1	-	-	CASSLVRSSYNEQFF	TGTGCCAGCAGCTTGGTTCGGAGCTCCTACAATGAGCAGTTCTTC
TRBV28	TRBJ2-7	-	TRBD1	CASRPTGARQQYF	TGTGCCAGCCGCCCGACAGGGGCGCGACAGCAGTACTTC
TRBV18	TRBJ2-2	-	TRBD1	CASSDRGTGELFF	TGTGCCAGTTCCGACAGGGGTACCGGGGAGCTGTTTTTT
TRBV28	TRBJ1-6	-	TRBD1	CASSRLDRGNSPLHF	TGTGCCAGCAGTCGCCTGGACAGGGGAAATTCACCCCTCCACTTT
TRBV12-5	TRBJ1-5	-	-	CASGPPGQSNQPQHF	TGTGCTAGTGGTCCCCCTGGACAGTCCAATCAGCCCCAGCATTTT
TRBV4-3	TRBJ2-2	-	-	CASSQLGLGFGTGELFF	TGCGCCAGCAGCCAGTTAGGCCTGGGCTTTGGCACCGGGGAGCTGTTTTTT
TRBV7-6	TRBJ1-5	-	TRBD1	CASSRLSTGQGTHQPQHF	TGTGCCAGCAGCCGACTGTCGACGGGACAGGGGACCCATCAGCCCCAGCATTTT
TRBV6-5	TRBJ2-5	once	TRBD2	CASSSWTSGGQETQYF	TGTGCCAGCAGTTCCTGGACTAGCGGGGGGCAAGAGACCCAGTACTTC
TRBV28	TRBJ1-6	once	-	CASSLVPYNSPLHF	TGTGCCAGCAGTTTAGTCCCGTATAATTCACCCCTCCACTTT
TRBV2	TRBJ2-7	once	-	CASRVGGYEQYF	TGTGCCAGCAGGGTGGGAGGATACGAGCAGTACTTC
TRBV19	TRBJ1-6	-	-	CASSIGPGQYNSPLHF	TGTGCCAGTAGTATCGGACCAGGACAGTATAATTCACCCCTCCACTTT
TRBV29-1	TRBJ1-1	-	-	CSVDDSRNTEAFF	TGCAGCGTTGATGACAGCAGGAACACTGAAGCTTTCTTT
TRBV7-2	TRBJ2-3	-	TRBD2	CASSPRIGREWSDTQYF	TGTGCCAGCAGCCCACGCATAGGGCGGGAGTGGTCGGATACGCAGTATTTT
TRBV10-2	TRBJ1-1	-	-	CASTPGGGRTEAFF	TGCGCCAGCACCCCGGGGGGAGGGCGCACTGAAGCTTTCTTT
TRBV29-1	TRBJ1-1	-	-	CSVTDSPNTEAFF	TGCAGCGTTACGGACAGTCCGAACACTGAAGCTTTCTTT
TRBV18	TRBJ2-7	-	-	CASSPPSQGSSYEQYF	TGTGCCAGCTCACCACCGAGTCAGGGCAGCTCCTACGAGCAGTACTTC
TRBV5-4	TRBJ2-1	few	TRBD2	CASSPGGGRDHNEQFF	TGTGCCAGCAGCCCCGGGGGCGGGAGGGACCACAATGAGCAGTTCTTC
TRBV18	TRBJ1-3	-	-	CASSPLEGGYSGNTIYF	TGTGCCAGCTCACCCCTCGAAGGGGGTTATTCTGGAAACACCATATATTTT
TRBV28	TRBJ1-5	-	-	CASSHKPLPGGFVQPQHF	TGTGCCAGCAGTCACAAACCCCTGCCAGGAGGCTTTGTTCAGCCCCAGCATTTT
TRBV10-1	TRBJ1-5	-	TRBD1	CASSGPGTGGNQPQHF	TGCGCCAGCAGTGGCCCCGGGACAGGAGGCAATCAGCCCCAGCATTTT
TRBV7-9	TRBJ1-4	-	-	CASSNEGRSNEKLFF	TGTGCCAGCAGCAACGAGGGAAGGTCTAATGAAAAACTGTTTTTT
TRBV12-5	TRBJ2-5	-	TRBD1	CASGRTGDLNQETQYF	TGTGCTAGTGGCCGGACAGGGGACCTTAACCAAGAGACCCAGTACTTC
TRBV28	TRBJ2-7	once	TRBD2	CASSPDQRDYEQYF	TGTGCCAGCAGCCCTGATCAGCGGGACTACGAGCAGTACTTC
TRBV2	TRBJ2-7	-	TRBD1	CARDRDRENPYEQYF	TGTGCCAGAGACCGGGACAGGGAAAATCCCTACGAGCAGTACTTC
TRBV6-5	TRBJ1-2	-	-	CASSYGANYGYTF	TGTGCCAGCAGTTACGGAGCTAACTATGGCTACACCTTC
TRBV2	TRBJ2-5	-	-	CASSAWGSGSQETQYF	TGTGCCAGCAGTGCGTGGGGTAGCGGCTCTCAAGAGACCCAGTACTTC
TRBV6-6	TRBJ1-6	-	-	CASSYPQGNSPLHF	TGTGCCAGCAGTTACCCCCAGGGTAATTCACCCCTCCACTTT
TRBV12-1	TRBJ1-6	-	-	CASRPDRGSPPLHF	TGTGCCAGCAGGCCGGACCGGGGGAGTCCACCCCTCCACTTT
TRBV10-3	TRBJ2-1	-	-	CASGGKFSSYNEQFF	TGTGCCTCAGGAGGAAAGTTTAGCTCCTACAATGAGCAGTTCTTC
TRBV2	TRBJ1-4	once	TRBD1	CASSERAGGTTTNEKLFF	TGTGCCAGCAGTGAAAGGGCAGGGGGAACGACAACTAATGAAAAACTGTTTTTT
TRBV28	TRBJ2-1	-	-	CASSRTGRSFNEQFF	TGTGCCAGCAGCCGCACAGGGAGATCGTTCAATGAGCAGTTCTTC
TRBV5-6	TRBJ2-7	-	-	CASSFQEVPYEQYF	TGTGCCAGCAGCTTTCAGGAGGTGCCCTACGAGCAGTACTTC
TRBV27	TRBJ2-7	-	-	CASSSTGGTYYEQYF	TGTGCCAGCAGTTCCACCGGGGGGACATACTACGAGCAGTACTTC
TRBV7-9	TRBJ1-1	-	-	CASSLTLTHTEAFF	TGTGCCAGCAGCTTAACTCTTACTCACACTGAAGCTTTCTTT
TRBV7-2	TRBJ1-2	-	-	CASSLESGAEYTNYGYTF	TGTGCCAGCAGCTTGGAGTCAGGGGCCGAATACACTAACTATGGCTACACCTTC
TRBV19	TRBJ2-3	-	-	CASSATGRNTDTQYF	TGTGCCAGTAGTGCCACGGGGAGGAACACAGATACGCAGTATTTT
TRBV5-1	TRBJ1-4	-	-	CASSAGNNEKLFF	TGCGCCAGCTCCGCAGGGAACAATGAAAAACTGTTTTTT
TRBV19	TRBJ2-7	-	-	CASSIEVRAGHYEQYF	TGTGCCAGTAGTATTGAAGTACGAGCAGGGCACTACGAGCAGTACTTC
TRBV24-1	TRBJ1-2	-	-	CATRAQGNPGYTF	TGTGCCACCAGGGCACAGGGTAACCCTGGCTACACCTTC
TRBV18	TRBJ1-2	-	TRBD1	CASSPATGQFYGYTF	TGTGCCAGCTCACCTGCGACAGGGCAATTCTATGGCTACACCTTC
TRBV12-3/TRBV12-4	TRBJ1-5	few	-	CASSLSGNQPQHF	TGTGCCAGCAGTTTAAGCGGCAATCAGCCCCAGCATTTT
TRBV6-1	TRBJ1-2	-	-	CASSELLDTINYGYTF	TGTGCCAGCAGTGAACTTCTGGACACCATTAACTATGGCTACACCTTC
TRBV4-3	TRBJ1-2	few	-	CASSHHLTAAINYGYTF	TGCGCCAGCAGCCATCACCTGACAGCAGCTATTAACTATGGCTACACCTTC
TRBV28	TRBJ1-3	few	-	CASSAPGSGNTIYF	TGTGCCAGCAGTGCGCCGGGTTCTGGAAACACCATATATTTT
TRBV7-2	TRBJ1-2	-	TRBD1	CASSRLGTGNYGYTF	TGTGCCAGCAGCCGGCTCGGGACAGGAAACTATGGCTACACCTTC
TRBV15	TRBJ1-6	-	-	CATSANQGGNSPLHF	TGTGCCACCAGCGCGAATCAGGGTGGTAATTCACCCCTCCACTTT
TRBV11-2	TRBJ1-4	-	TRBD1	CASSSQGVTNEKLFF	TGTGCCAGCAGCTCGCAGGGGGTGACTAATGAAAAACTGTTTTTT
TRBV28	TRBJ2-7	-	TRBD2	CASTPGKGLAAKEQYF	TGTGCCAGCACTCCTGGAAAGGGACTAGCGGCCAAAGAGCAGTACTTC
TRBV19	TRBJ2-6	-	-	CASSIITLTGANVLTF	TGTGCCAGTAGTATTATCACTTTAACTGGGGCCAACGTCCTGACTTTC